Following are 23 T cell receptor beta chains from one sample sequenced in a study of vaccination effects on CD4 cells after COVID-19. Repertoires were generated with immunoSEQ multiplex PCR, while TCRdb's copy carries only in-frame clones and drops some. The profile shows around 25,000 clones, less than 75% of them singletons. These receptors have no known antigen. When around ten days of culture had elapsed, CD4+ T cells were isolated. The material was CD4+ T cells from PBMCs cultured without peptide, obtained before COVID-19 vaccination. These receptor sequences come from a human donor who received a COVID-19 vaccine.

The J gene is TRBJ2-7, the V gene TRBV6-2 or TRBV6-3; 7 bases match TRBD2. This CDR3 is built from 15 residues. After removal of 3 bases from V and 0 bases from J, the junction contained 5 bases not matched to a gene. Germline CDR1 MNHEY, CDR2 SVGEGT. The CDR3 reads CASSYQRGLSYEQYF. In DNA form, the CDR3 reads TGTGCCAGCAGTTATCAGCGGGGACTCTCCTACGAGCAGTACTTC.

The chain carries TRBV4-2 and TRBJ2-5; D ambiguous. Germline CDR1 is LGHNA and CDR2 is YNFKEQ. V lost 4 bases to trimming and J lost 5 bases, with 11 bases between them. The CDR3 runs 13 residues. CDR3: CASSPEKWETQYF. The CDR3 coding sequence is TGTGCCAGCAGCCCGGAGAAATGGGAGACCCAGTACTTC.

This rearrangement joins TRBV14 to TRBJ1-3; 8 nucleotides align to TRBD1. The germline V gene encodes CDR1 SGHDN and CDR2 FVKESK. The CDR3 is 19 amino acids. Losses at the gene ends were 1 base for V and 1 base for J; bases not matched to a gene: 12. CDR3 region: CASSQVTGGRGYSGNTIYF. CDR3 bases: TGTGCCAGCAGCCAAGTAACAGGGGGTAGAGGATATTCTGGAAACACCATATATTTT.

The chain employs TRBV21-1 and TRBJ1-4; TRBD1 is the table's D call and was not checked against the DNA. TRBV21-1 is reported as a pseudogene. This CDR3 has 18 amino acids. As DNA, the CDR3 is TGTGCCAGCCGCCCCCGACAGGGAGAGAATTGCAGAGATGAAAAACTGTTTTTT. Translating gives CASRPRQGENCRDEKLFF.

The chain is built from TRBV6-5 and TRBJ1-1; D is possibly TRBD1 (5 bases). V was trimmed by 0 bases and J by 7 bases, leaving 6 bases between them. Looked up from germline, CDR1 is MNHEY and CDR2 is SVGAGI. This CDR3 has 12 residues. CDR3 sequence reads: CASSYSRGEAFF. The CDR3 region has the DNA TGTGCCAGCAGTTACTCGAGGGGTGAAGCTTTCTTT.

This sequence joins TRBV10-3 and TRBJ1-5; D ambiguous. The germline V and J ends were trimmed by 0 bases and 8 bases, with 11 bases remaining between them. CDR1 and CDR2 (germline): ENHRY, SYGVKD. CDR3 size: 14 residues. CDR3 sequence: CAISESTDGEPQHF. The CDR3 region has the DNA TGTGCCATCAGTGAGTCGACGGACGGGGAGCCCCAGCATTTT.

The V gene is TRBV7-3, the J gene TRBJ1-2; D might be TRBD1 (5 bases). The germline V and J ends were trimmed by 5 bases and 7 bases, with 14 bases remaining between them. Per the germline V gene, CDR1 is SGHTA and CDR2 is FQGTGA. The CDR3 has 13 residues. In nucleotides, the CDR3 is TGTGCCAGCAGCCCGGGGGGACTCTTTGGCTACACCTTC. Encoded protein: CASSPGGLFGYTF.

V and J are TRBV19 and TRBJ2-7; TRBD1 matches at 11 bases. This CDR3 spans 15 amino acids. The V segment lost 3 bases and the J segment 3 bases; nucleotides outside the gene matches: 4. Germline V gives CDR1 LNHDA, CDR2 SQIVND (reference sequence). For the CDR3, the DNA is TGTGCCAGTAGTATCTTGGGACAGGGGGTCTACGAGCAGTACTTC. This translates into CASSILGQGVYEQYF.

The chain employs TRBV5-1 and TRBJ2-7; 11 positions agree with TRBD1. The length of the CDR3 is 16 residues. The germline CDR1 and CDR2 sequences are SGHRS and YFSETQ. The V and J ends lost 4 bases and 4 bases, in that order; junction bases with no gene match: 10. For the CDR3, the DNA is TGCGCCAGCAGCAAATCCCCGGGACAGGGGGTTTACGAGCAGTACTTC. This codes for CASSKSPGQGVYEQYF.

A few counts support this clone. The V and J genes are TRBV7-2 and TRBJ2-7, with 8 positions matching TRBD2. CDR3 length: 15 residues. V gave up 1 base and J gave up 5 bases; unmatched junction bases: 7. Germline V CDR1 and CDR2: SGHTA, FQGNSA. Here the CDR3 reads CASSLVAGTSDEQYF. CDR3 nucleotides: TGTGCCAGCAGCTTAGTAGCTGGGACTAGTGACGAGCAGTACTTC.

This clone has a handful of counts. The chain uses TRBV5-4 and TRBJ1-2; the match to TRBD1 covers 9 bases. The V and J ends lost 4 bases and 10 bases, in that order; junction bases with no gene match: 5. The CDR3 runs 12 residues. Germline assignment: CDR1 SGHNT and CDR2 YYREEE (reference sequence). The CDR3 sequence is CASSIRTGDYTF. CDR3 sequence (DNA): TGTGCCAGCAGCATCCGGACAGGGGACTACACCTTC.

This clone was seen a few times. V is TRBV2 and J is TRBJ2-1; D tentatively fits TRBD1 or TRBD2 (5 bases each). The CDR3 sequence is 15 residues long. The germline V gene encodes CDR1 SNHLY and CDR2 FYNNEI. V was clipped by 6 bases and J by 0 bases, with 12 bases between them. Written as DNA, the CDR3 is TGTGCCAGCAGCGGGACGAGATTCTCCTACAATGAGCAGTTCTTC. Its translation: CASSGTRFSYNEQFF.

The chain joins TRBV12-5 to TRBJ1-2, with D unclear. There are 13 residues in the CDR3. Germline CDR1 reads LGHNT; CDR2 reads FRNRAP. V lost 3 bases and J 8 bases, leaving 13 bases between the germline ends. The CDR3 spells CASGLGSGMGYTF. In DNA, the CDR3 is TGTGCTAGTGGTTTAGGCTCTGGGATGGGCTACACCTTC.

This clone was seen more than once but under ten times. The chain joins TRBV19 to TRBJ2-4, with TRBD1 as a possible D gene (5 bases). Germline V gene sequence: CDR1 LNHDA, CDR2 SQIVND (reference sequence). The length of the CDR3 is 13 residues. Trimming cost V 5 bases and J 5 bases, with 10 bases left between them. CDR3 DNA: TGTGCCAGTAGTGGCAGGGAAGAAAACATTCAGTACTTC. Its translation is CASSGREENIQYF.

V usage is TRBV10-2 and J usage is TRBJ1-1, with TRBD1 identical over 7 bases. CDR3 length equals 16 residues. The V gene's germline CDR1 is WSHSY and CDR2 SAAADI. V lost 3 bases, J lost 5 bases, and 12 bases stayed unmatched. The CDR3 sequence: CASSEGRGTQGTEAFF. The CDR3 DNA reads TGCGCCAGCAGTGAAGGCAGGGGGACCCAAGGAACTGAAGCTTTCTTT.

The J gene is TRBJ1-2, the V gene TRBV6-5, with 9 bases that match TRBD1. This CDR3 region has 14 residues. The germline CDR1 and CDR2 sequences are MNHEY and SVGAGI. V was clipped by 5 bases and J by 6 bases; unmatched bases: 7. The CDR3 DNA reads as TGTGCCAGCAGTCATAAGGACAGGGGAAATGGCTACACCTTC. Translated, it gives CASSHKDRGNGYTF.

The V call is TRBV10-3, the J call TRBJ1-4; D not resolved. V was pared by 0 bases and J by 0 bases, with 5 bases between. CDR3 size: 15 residues. Germline V lookup: CDR1 ENHRY, CDR2 SYGVKD. Written as DNA, the CDR3 is TGTGCCATCAGTGAGTCCGGGACAACTAATGAAAAACTGTTTTTT. Translated: CAISESGTTNEKLFF.

The genes are TRBV3-1 (or the pseudogene TRBV3-2) and TRBJ2-1; 11 bases line up with TRBD2. Germline loops: CDR1 LGHDT, CDR2 YNNKEL (reference sequence). With 3 bases clipped from V and 8 bases from J, the junction kept 6 bases outside the gene matches. The CDR3 is 15 residues long. The CDR3 DNA follows: TGTGCCAGCAGCCAGACTAGCGGGACTCCGTATGAGCAGTTCTTC. It codes for CASSQTSGTPYEQFF.

The chain links TRBV19 to TRBJ2-7; 7 bases map to TRBD2. The CDR3 has 13 amino acids. From germline, CDR1 is LNHDA and CDR2 SQIVND (reference sequence). V shed 5 bases and J 3 bases; nucleotides not matched to a gene: 4. The CDR3 region has the DNA TGTGCCAGTAGTCTGACTAGCTACTACGAGCAGTACTTC. Its translation is CASSLTSYYEQYF.

V is TRBV3-1 (or the pseudogene TRBV3-2) and J is TRBJ2-3; possible D gene TRBD2, 5 bases. CDR1 is LGHDT, CDR2 YNNKEL, per germline (reference sequence). This CDR3 has 13 residues. V lost 6 bases to trimming and J lost 7 bases, with 14 bases between them. DNA for the CDR3: TGTGCCAGCAGTACGGGAATTTCAAATACGCAGTATTTT. Translating gives CASSTGISNTQYF.

Only a few counts were recorded for this clone. V is TRBV15 and J is TRBJ1-5; D ambiguous. CDR3 length equals 15 residues. The V and J ends lost 0 bases and 3 bases respectively, with 9 bases between them. Germline V CDR1 and CDR2: LNHNV, YYDKDF (reference sequence). In nucleotides, the CDR3 is TGTGCCACCAGCAGAGATAAAGGGTACAATCAGCCCCAGCATTTT. The encoded protein is CATSRDKGYNQPQHF.

This clone showed up just once. The rearrangement uses TRBV28 and TRBJ1-2, with TRBD1 matching 8 bases. The CDR3 has 17 amino acids. Germline V gives CDR1 MDHEN, CDR2 SYDVKM. V was pared by 4 bases and J by 7 bases, with 17 bases of the junction left unmatched. The chain's CDR3 is CASSSLSGQGAMGGYTF. The CDR3 DNA sequence: TGTGCCAGCAGTTCCTTATCGGGGCAGGGGGCAATGGGTGGCTACACCTTC.

V is TRBV10-3 and J is TRBJ2-7; 7 bases align to TRBD1. V was pared by 6 bases and J by 1 base, with 15 bases of the junction left unmatched. CDR1 ENHRY and CDR2 SYGVKD come from the germline V gene. This CDR3 spans 17 amino acids. The CDR3 region is CAISDRDSESASYEQYF. The DNA for the CDR3 is TGTGCCATCAGCGACCGGGACAGTGAATCTGCTTCCTACGAGCAGTACTTC.